A single sample is the source of the 16 T cell receptor beta chains below, sequenced in a study of T cell responses to AZD1222 COVID-19 vaccine. Assay used: immunoSEQ multiplex PCR; TCRdb lists only in-frame clones, some missing. This table holds about 120,000 clones, 75% to 95% found once. This specimen was peripheral blood, taken 28 days after the second dose of the MenACWY control vaccine. These TCRs come from an adult who received the MenACWY meningococcal vaccine as a control.

The chain links TRBV19 to TRBJ1-4; D gene uncertain. V shed 7 bases and J shed 6 bases, with 18 bases lying between them. CDR3 size: 15 residues. CDR1 is LNHDA and CDR2 is SQIVND in the germline V gene (reference sequence). The CDR3 coding sequence is TGTGCCAGTACCGCGACGGCGGCATACCATGAAAAACTGTTTTTT. It is translated as CASTATAAYHEKLFF.

The rearrangement uses TRBV18 and TRBJ1-4; the D is unclear. In germline, CDR1 is KGHSH, CDR2 LQKENI. The V and J ends lost 2 bases and 8 bases respectively, with 15 bases between them. The CDR3 length is 15 residues. CDR3 sequence reads: CASSPKEGAGEKLFF. CDR3 DNA: TGTGCCAGCTCACCAAAGGAGGGCGCTGGAGAAAAACTGTTTTTT.

V and J are TRBV12-3 or TRBV12-4 and TRBJ1-2, with 9 positions matching TRBD1. Trimming took 6 bases from V and 6 from J; bases not matched to a gene: 2. This CDR3 region has 12 residues. The CDR3 protein is CASRRQGDGYTF. In nucleotides, the CDR3 is TGTGCCAGCAGAAGACAGGGGGATGGCTACACCTTC.

The CDR3 region has the DNA TGTGCCTGGAGCGGGGCTAGCGGGGCCTACGAGCAGTACTTC. Its protein is CAWSGASGAYEQYF. The V call is TRBV30, the J call TRBJ2-7; 9 bases align to TRBD2. J lost 2 bases, V lost 3 bases, and 5 bases had no gene match. CDR3 length: 14 residues. Germline CDR1 is GTSNPN and CDR2 is SVGIG (reference sequence).

The chain is built from TRBV30 and TRBJ2-7; 8 positions match TRBD1. This CDR3 spans 15 amino acids. CDR1 GTSNPN and CDR2 SVGIG come from the germline V gene (reference sequence). With V trimmed by 2 bases and J by 6 bases, 12 bases remained unmatched. CDR3 sequence: CAWSRAGTGLGEQYF. The CDR3 region has the DNA TGTGCCTGGAGTAGGGCCGGGACAGGTCTGGGCGAGCAGTACTTC.

The chain is built from TRBV28 and TRBJ1-6; 11 nucleotides line up with TRBD1. The CDR3 contains 15 residues. J lost 8 bases, V lost 2 bases, and 2 bases had no gene match. Germline V gene data show CDR1 as MDHEN and CDR2 as SYDVKM. The CDR3 DNA sequence: TGTGCCAGCAGTTTAGGGGGACAGGGGGATTCACCCCTCCACTTT. Amino acid sequence: CASSLGGQGDSPLHF.

The chain employs TRBV5-4 and TRBJ2-7, with TRBD1 matching over 8 bases. CDR3 length equals 15 residues. Trimming at V came to 4 bases and at J to 6 bases, leaving 12 bases not matched to a gene. From germline, CDR1 is SGHNT and CDR2 YYREEE (reference sequence). The CDR3: CASSRTGTGDGEQYF. For the CDR3, the DNA is TGTGCCAGCAGCCGGACAGGGACAGGCGATGGCGAGCAGTACTTC.

J is TRBJ1-3 and V is TRBV11-2, with 7 bases aligning to TRBD1. Germline V gene data show CDR1 as SGHAT and CDR2 as FQNNGV. The CDR3 sequence is 18 residues long. The trim removed 5 bases at V and 1 base at J, leaving 14 bases unmatched. This CDR3 is CASSPLRDRRSSGNTIYF. CDR3 sequence (DNA): TGTGCCAGCAGCCCTTTACGGGACAGAAGATCGTCTGGAAACACCATATATTTT.

The rearrangement uses TRBV5-4 and TRBJ1-2, with a possible D match to TRBD1 (6 bases). This CDR3 is 11 amino acids long. Trimming removed 7 bases at V and 3 bases at J, with 7 bases between. Per the germline V gene, CDR1 is SGHNT and CDR2 is YYREEE (reference sequence). The CDR3 spells CASHRDYGYTF. DNA of the CDR3: TGTGCCAGCCACAGGGACTATGGCTACACCTTC. Full variable domain (remainder filled in from reference TRBV5-4 and TRBJ1-2): ETGVTQSPTHLIKTRGQQVTLRCSSQSGHNTVSWYQQALGQGPQFIFQYYREEENGRGNFPPRFSGLQFPNYSSELNVNALELDDSALYLCASHRDYGYTFGSGTRLTVV.

This chain links TRBV7-2 with TRBJ1-1; TRBD1 is a possible D gene (5 bases). This CDR3 spans 14 amino acids. The germline V gene encodes CDR1 SGHTA and CDR2 FQGNSA. With 1 base removed from V and 4 bases from J, the gap between germline ends came to 10 bases. CDR3: CASSLGGEGTEAFF. The CDR3 nucleotides are TGTGCCAGCAGCTTAGGGGGGGAAGGCACTGAAGCTTTCTTT.

The chain recombines TRBV7-3 with TRBJ2-2; no definite D call. CDR1 and CDR2 (germline): SGHTA, FQGTGA. This CDR3 region has 14 residues. V gave up 0 bases and J gave up 1 base, with 3 bases separating them. The CDR3 loop reads CASSLTGNTGELFF. The CDR3, as DNA: TGTGCCAGCAGCTTAACAGGGAACACCGGGGAGCTGTTTTTT.

The V and J genes are TRBV21-1 and TRBJ2-5; TRBD2, the table's D call, lacks a check against the DNA. TRBV21-1 is listed as a pseudogene. This CDR3 has 18 amino acids. CDR3 DNA: TGTGCCAGCAGCAAAGGGAGGCTAGCGAAACCTAACCAAGAGACCCAGTACTTC. Translating gives CASSKGRLAKPNQETQYF.

V and J are TRBV28 and TRBJ2-6; possibly TRBD1 for D (5 bases). Germline CDR1 MDHEN, CDR2 SYDVKM. Trimming stripped 2 bases from V and 0 bases from J, with 14 bases between. The CDR3 has 18 amino acids. This chain's CDR3 is CASSLDRSRYSGANVLTF. CDR3 DNA: TGTGCCAGCAGTTTAGACAGATCGAGATACTCTGGGGCCAACGTCCTGACTTTC.

This clone was observed a single time. The chain carries TRBV5-6 and TRBJ2-5; D is unresolved. The V and J ends lost 1 base and 1 base respectively, with 14 bases between them. The germline V gene has CDR1 SGHDT and CDR2 YYEEEE. The CDR3 extends over 16 amino acids. CDR3 sequence reads: CASSLWSGVFQETQYF. The CDR3 bases are TGTGCCAGCAGCTTGTGGTCAGGAGTCTTCCAAGAGACCCAGTACTTC. Looking up the rest from reference TRBV5-6 and TRBJ2-5 gives the full variable domain: DAGVTQSPTHLIKTRGQQVTLRCSPKSGHDTVSWYQQALGQGPQFIFQYYEEEERQRGNFPDRFSGHQFPNYSSELNVNALLLGDSALYLCASSLWSGVFQETQYFGPGTRLLVL.

The V gene is TRBV28, the J gene TRBJ1-3; D is ambiguous. Germline V CDR1 and CDR2: MDHEN, SYDVKM. CDR3 size: 13 residues. V was pared by 8 bases and J by 0 bases, with 8 bases between. The CDR3 is CASYRFSGNTIYF. Here the CDR3 DNA reads TGTGCCAGCTATCGATTCTCTGGAAACACCATATATTTT. Full variable domain (remainder filled in from reference TRBV28 and TRBJ1-3): DVKVTQSSRYLVKRTGEKVFLECVQDMDHENMFWYRQDPGLGLRLIYFSYDVKMKEKGDIPEGYSVSREKKERFSLILESASTNQTSMYLCASYRFSGNTIYFGEGSWLTVV.

The genes are TRBV19 and TRBJ2-7; 10 positions match TRBD2. The CDR3 extends over 17 amino acids. Germline V gene data show CDR1 as LNHDA and CDR2 as SQIVND (reference sequence). Trimming took 4 bases from V and 0 from J; bases not matched to a gene: 9. CDR3 nucleotide sequence: TGTGCCAGTAGTACCCCCGGGACTAGCGTCTCCTCCTACGAGCAGTACTTC. Its translation: CASSTPGTSVSSYEQYF.